Below, 12 T cell receptor beta chains from the same sample are listed, as sequenced in a study of shared clonotypes between healthy human individuals. Repertoires were generated with immunoSEQ multiplex PCR, while TCRdb's copy carries only in-frame clones and drops some. The sample has about 680,000 clones; around 73% are singletons. Sequences were obtained from memory CD4+ T cells sorted from blood. Regarding subset: CD45RA-negative fraction. The receptors originated from a woman aged 25-40 years in good health.

CDR3 sequence: CASSDPGYGDYGYTF. DNA of the CDR3: TGTGCCAGTAGTGATCCAGGGTATGGAGACTATGGCTACACCTTC. This chain connects TRBV19 to TRBJ1-2, with D perhaps TRBD1 (5 bases). Between the trimmed V and J ends, which lost 5 bases and 3 bases, there was a span of 16 bases. In germline, CDR1 is LNHDA, CDR2 SQIVND (reference sequence). The CDR3 spans 15 residues.

The chain links TRBV7-9 to TRBJ2-1; D may be TRBD1 or TRBD2 (5 bases each). Trimming took off 1 base at V and 3 bases at J, with 13 bases between the two ends. CDR1 is SEHNR and CDR2 is FQNEAQ in the germline V gene (reference sequence). This CDR3 contains 16 residues. In DNA, the CDR3 is TGTGCCAGCAGCTTAGAGGCGAGAGGGGACTACAATGAGCAGTTCTTC. As protein: CASSLEARGDYNEQFF.

As DNA, the CDR3 is TGTGCCACCAGCACAAAGGGCCCGACCCACGGCAATCAGCCCCAGCATTTT. As protein: CATSTKGPTHGNQPQHF. The chain combines TRBV15 with TRBJ1-5; no clear D. CDR1 is LNHNV, CDR2 YYDKDF, per germline (reference sequence). The CDR3 runs 17 residues. Trimming took 4 bases from V and 2 from J, leaving 18 bases between them.

The chain has TRBV19 and TRBJ2-2; 9 positions match TRBD2. The CDR3 consists of 17 residues. V lost 7 bases and J lost 8; bases outside the gene matches: 17. Germline CDR1 is LNHDA and CDR2 is SQIVND (reference sequence). CDR3 coding DNA: TGTGCCAGTACCAAAGGACTAGCGACATATCAGGAGGGGGAGCTGTTTTTT. Residues: CASTKGLATYQEGELFF.

V is TRBV9 and J is TRBJ1-2; 7 nucleotides align to TRBD1. The germline CDR1 and CDR2 sequences are SGDLS and YYNGEE. This CDR3 is built from 13 residues. J gave up 5 bases and V 2 bases, and 3 bases lay outside the gene matches. CDR3 residues: CASSVLQGYGYTF. The CDR3 coding sequence is TGTGCCAGCAGCGTCCTACAGGGGTATGGCTACACCTTC. Drawing the rest from reference TRBV9 and TRBJ1-2, the complete variable domain is DSGVTQTPKHLITATGQRVTLRCSPRSGDLSVYWYQQSLDQGLQFLIQYYNGEERAKGNILERFSAQQFPDLHSELNLSSLELGDSALYFCASSVLQGYGYTFGSGTRLTVV.

This chain links TRBV9 with TRBJ1-1, with D unresolved. From germline, CDR1 is SGDLS and CDR2 YYNGEE. The CDR3 is 14 residues long. Trimming shortened V by 5 bases and J by 4 bases, and 15 bases separated the two germline ends. The CDR3 DNA reads as TGTGCCAGCAGGATCGGGAGGGCGAGCACTGAAGCTTTCTTT. It codes for CASRIGRASTEAFF.

This sequence joins TRBV30 and TRBJ1-6; TRBD1 agrees at 8 bases. CDR1 is GTSNPN, CDR2 SVGIG, per germline (reference sequence). The CDR3 is 15 residues long. With V trimmed by 4 bases and J by 8 bases, 10 bases remained unmatched. Written as DNA, the CDR3 is TGTGCCTGGATGCCCCGGACAGGGCAGTATTCACCCCTCCACTTT. This codes for CAWMPRTGQYSPLHF.

About this clone: Other nucleotide sequences in the sample specify the same CDR3. The chain uses TRBV28 and TRBJ1-1; D is possibly TRBD1 (5 bases). The CDR3 contains 12 residues. V lost 2 bases and J 9 bases, leaving 10 bases between the germline ends. Germline V gene sequence: CDR1 MDHEN, CDR2 SYDVKM. The CDR3 region has the DNA TGTGCCAGCAGTTTAGGGCAGGGCCAAGCTTTCTTT. It encodes CASSLGQGQAFF.

This chain uses TRBV29-1 with TRBJ2-2; unclear D gene. The V gene's germline CDR1 is SQVTM and CDR2 ANQGSEA. Trimming stripped 7 bases from V and 4 bases from J, with 13 bases between. CDR3 size: 13 residues. The CDR3 sequence: CSGRPSGTGELFF. The DNA of the CDR3 is TGCAGCGGGCGTCCCTCGGGCACCGGGGAGCTGTTTTTT.

The genes are TRBV4-1 and TRBJ2-7; no clear D. V lost 4 bases and J 3 bases, leaving 13 bases between the germline ends. CDR1 and CDR2 (germline): MGHRA, YSYEKL. The CDR3 contains 14 residues. As DNA, the CDR3 is TGCGCCAGCAGCCCTGACGGGTGGGGCTACGAGCAGTACTTC. This codes for CASSPDGWGYEQYF.

A few counts support this clone. This rearrangement joins TRBV5-4 to TRBJ2-5; TRBD2 aligns across 8 bases. CDR1 SGHNT and CDR2 YYREEE come from the germline V gene (reference sequence). V trimming: 5 bases; J trimming: 1 base; junction bases outside the gene matches: 4. The CDR3 has 14 residues. In nucleotides, the CDR3 is TGTGCCAGCAGGGGTACTAGCGGCCAAGAGACCCAGTACTTC. As protein: CASRGTSGQETQYF.

The chain is built from TRBV19 and TRBJ2-5; D might be TRBD2 (5 bases). CDR1 LNHDA and CDR2 SQIVND come from the germline V gene (reference sequence). The V end lost 3 bases, the J end lost 0 bases, and 8 bases lay between the germline ends. CDR3 length equals 14 residues. CDR3 DNA: TGTGCCAGTAGTATCGGGAATTACCAAGAGACCCAGTACTTC. It encodes CASSIGNYQETQYF.